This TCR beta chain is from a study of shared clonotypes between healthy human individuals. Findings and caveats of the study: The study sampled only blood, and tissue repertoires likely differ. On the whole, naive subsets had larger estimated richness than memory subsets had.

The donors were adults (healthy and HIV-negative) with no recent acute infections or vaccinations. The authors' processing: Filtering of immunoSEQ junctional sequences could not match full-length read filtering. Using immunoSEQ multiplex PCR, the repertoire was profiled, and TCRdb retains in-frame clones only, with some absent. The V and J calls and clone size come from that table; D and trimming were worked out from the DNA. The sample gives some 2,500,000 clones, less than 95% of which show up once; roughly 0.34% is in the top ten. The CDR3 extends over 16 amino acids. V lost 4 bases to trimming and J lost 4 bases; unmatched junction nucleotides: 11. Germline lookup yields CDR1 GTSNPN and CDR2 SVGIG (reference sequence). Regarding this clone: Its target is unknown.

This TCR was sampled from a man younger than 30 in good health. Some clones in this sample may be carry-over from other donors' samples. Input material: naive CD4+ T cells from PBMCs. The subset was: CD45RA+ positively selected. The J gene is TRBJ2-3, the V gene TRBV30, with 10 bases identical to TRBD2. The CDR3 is CAWNRPSGSPPDTQYF. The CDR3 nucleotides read TGTGCCTGGAACCGTCCTAGCGGGAGCCCCCCAGATACGCAGTATTTT.